This TCR beta chain was found in a study of response to subunit inactivated influenza vaccine. Points from the study as a whole: Few additional T cells are recruited per seasonal influenza vaccination, authors suggested.

Notes on this clonotype: What it binds is unknown.

TCRdb analysed the RT-PCR reads with MiXCR anew, one entry per CDR3 protein. Here the sample spans fewer than 400,000 distinct CDR3 sequences, less than 25% being singletons. With V trimmed by 5 bases and J by 6 bases, 7 bases remained unmatched. CDR3 length equals 14 residues. The sequence was obtained from a man aged 50 to 75 who received an inactivated influenza vaccine. The sequenced sample was PBMCs from blood, obtained less than 22 months after vaccination. The chain couples TRBV12-3 or TRBV12-4 to TRBJ1-5; 7 bases match TRBD1. In DNA, the CDR3 is TGTGCCAGCAGTCCCCAGGGGGGGCCTCAGCCCCAGCATTTT. Its translation: CASSPQGGPQPQHF.